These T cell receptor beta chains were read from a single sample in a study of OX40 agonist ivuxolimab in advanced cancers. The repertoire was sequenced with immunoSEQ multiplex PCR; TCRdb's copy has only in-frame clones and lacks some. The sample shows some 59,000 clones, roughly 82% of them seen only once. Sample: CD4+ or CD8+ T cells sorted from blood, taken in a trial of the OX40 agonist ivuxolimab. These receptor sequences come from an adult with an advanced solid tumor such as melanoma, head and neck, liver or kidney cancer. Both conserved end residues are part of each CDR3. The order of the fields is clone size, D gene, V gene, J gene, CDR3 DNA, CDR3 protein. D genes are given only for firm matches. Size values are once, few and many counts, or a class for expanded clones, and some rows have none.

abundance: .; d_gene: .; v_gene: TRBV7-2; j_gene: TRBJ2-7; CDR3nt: TGTGCCAGCAGCCTCCGGAGCTACGAGCAGTACTTC; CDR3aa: CASSLRSYEQYF
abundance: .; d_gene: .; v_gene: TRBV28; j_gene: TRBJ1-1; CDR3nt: TGTGCCAGCAGCTCCCCAGGGGTTCTCGACACTGAAGCTTTCTTT; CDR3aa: CASSSPGVLDTEAFF
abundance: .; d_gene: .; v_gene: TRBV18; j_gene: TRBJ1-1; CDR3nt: TGTGCCAGCTCACCAGGGCAGGGAAGGTACACTGAAGCTTTCTTT; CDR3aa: CASSPGQGRYTEAFF
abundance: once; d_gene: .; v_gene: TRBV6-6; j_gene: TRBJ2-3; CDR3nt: TGTGCCATCTCCAGCGCTGGGACAGATACGCAGTATTTT; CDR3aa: CAISSAGTDTQYF
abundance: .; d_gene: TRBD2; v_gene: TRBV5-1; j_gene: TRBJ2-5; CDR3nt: TGCGCCAGCAGCTTGGGGACTGAGTGGAGGGGTTCTAGCGGGGTCAGATGGGAGACCCAGTACTTC; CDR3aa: CASSLGTEWRGSSGVRWETQYF
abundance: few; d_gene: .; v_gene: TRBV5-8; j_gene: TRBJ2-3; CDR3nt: TGTGCCAGCAGCCAGACTCCATCCAGCACAGATACGCAGTATTTT; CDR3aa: CASSQTPSSTDTQYF
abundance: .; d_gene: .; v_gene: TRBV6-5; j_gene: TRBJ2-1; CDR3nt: TGTGCCAGCAGTATGACAGCCGTTAGTGAGCAGTTCTTC; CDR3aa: CASSMTAVSEQFF
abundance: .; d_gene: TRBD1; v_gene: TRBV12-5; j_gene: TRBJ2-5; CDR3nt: TGTGCTAGTGGCCCGGACAGGATTACGCGAGAGACCCAGTACTTC; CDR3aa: CASGPDRITRETQYF
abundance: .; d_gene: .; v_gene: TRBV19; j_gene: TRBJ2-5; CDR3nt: TGTGCCAGTAGTCGACAAGAGACCCAGTACTTC; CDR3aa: CASSRQETQYF
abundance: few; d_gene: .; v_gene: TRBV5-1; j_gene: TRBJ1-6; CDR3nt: TGCGCCAGCAGCCCGGTTGCAGCTAATAATTCACCCCTCCACTTT; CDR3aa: CASSPVAANNSPLHF
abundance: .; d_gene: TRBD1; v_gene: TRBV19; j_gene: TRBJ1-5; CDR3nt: TGTGCCAGTAGTATGGGACAGAGCAATCAGCCCCAGCATTTT; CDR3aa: CASSMGQSNQPQHF
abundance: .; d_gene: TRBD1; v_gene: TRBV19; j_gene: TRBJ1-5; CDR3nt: TGTGCCAGTAGTCCTGACAGGGTCAATCAGCCCCAGCATTTT; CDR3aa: CASSPDRVNQPQHF
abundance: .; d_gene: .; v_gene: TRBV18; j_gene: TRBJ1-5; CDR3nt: TGTGCCAGCTCACCTAGGTCCGGCAATCAGCCCCAGCATTTT; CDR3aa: CASSPRSGNQPQHF
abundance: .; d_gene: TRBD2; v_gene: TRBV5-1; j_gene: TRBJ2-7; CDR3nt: TGCGCCAGCAGCATATTTTCGACTAGCGGGAGCACCTACGAGCAGTACTTC; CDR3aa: CASSIFSTSGSTYEQYF
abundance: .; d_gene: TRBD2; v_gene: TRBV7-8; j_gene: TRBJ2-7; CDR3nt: TGTGCCAGCAGTCCGATTAGCGGGACGACCGAGCAGTACTTC; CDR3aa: CASSPISGTTEQYF
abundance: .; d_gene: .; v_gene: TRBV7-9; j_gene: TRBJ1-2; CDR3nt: TGTGCCAGCAGCTTAGACCCGGGGCCGAACTATGGCTACACCTTC; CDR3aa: CASSLDPGPNYGYTF
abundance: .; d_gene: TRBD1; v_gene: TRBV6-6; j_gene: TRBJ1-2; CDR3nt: TGTGCCAGCAGCCAGGGACAGATTGCTAACTATGGCTACACCTTC; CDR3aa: CASSQGQIANYGYTF
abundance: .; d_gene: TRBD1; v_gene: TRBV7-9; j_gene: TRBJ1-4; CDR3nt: TGTGCCAGCGCCACGGACAGGGGAGGTGAAAAACTGTTTTTT; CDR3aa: CASATDRGGEKLFF
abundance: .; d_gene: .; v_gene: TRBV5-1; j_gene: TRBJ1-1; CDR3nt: TGCGCCAGCAGCTCCGGGCTGGGGGAAATGAACACTGAAGCTTTCTTT; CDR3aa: CASSSGLGEMNTEAFF
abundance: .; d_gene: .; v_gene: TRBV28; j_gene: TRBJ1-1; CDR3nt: TGTGCCAGCAGTTTACTGGGGGGATCGAACACTGAAGCTTTCTTT; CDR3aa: CASSLLGGSNTEAFF
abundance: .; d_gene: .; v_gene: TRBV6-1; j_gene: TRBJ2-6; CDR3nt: TGTGCCATCCAGGCAGCGTCTGGGGCCAACGTCCTGACTTTC; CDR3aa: CAIQAASGANVLTF
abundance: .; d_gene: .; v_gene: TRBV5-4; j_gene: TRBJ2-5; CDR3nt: TGTGCCAGCAGCTTACCAGGGACGGAGACCCAGTACTTC; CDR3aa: CASSLPGTETQYF
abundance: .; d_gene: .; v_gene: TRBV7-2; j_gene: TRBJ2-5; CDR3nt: TGTGCCAGCAGCTTATGGTCGGGGGGCGCAGGAGAGACCCAGTACTTC; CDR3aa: CASSLWSGGAGETQYF
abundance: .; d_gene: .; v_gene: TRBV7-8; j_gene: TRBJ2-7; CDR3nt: TGTGCCAGCAGCTTAGGACCAGACTACGAGCAGTACTTC; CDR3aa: CASSLGPDYEQYF
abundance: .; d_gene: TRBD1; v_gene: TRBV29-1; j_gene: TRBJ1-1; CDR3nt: TGCAGCGTTGTCCCGGGACAGTTTGAAGCTTTCTTT; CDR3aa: CSVVPGQFEAFF
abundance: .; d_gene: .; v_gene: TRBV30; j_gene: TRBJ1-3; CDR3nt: TGTGCCTGGAGTCTAGGTGTGCCCATATATTTT; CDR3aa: CAWSLGVPIYF
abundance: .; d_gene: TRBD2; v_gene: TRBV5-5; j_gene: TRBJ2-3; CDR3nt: TGTGCCAGCAGCTTTAGAGCGGGGAGCCGTTCTAGCACAGATACGCAGTATTTT; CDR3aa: CASSFRAGSRSSTDTQYF
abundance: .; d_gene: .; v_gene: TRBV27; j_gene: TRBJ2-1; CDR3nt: TGTGCCAGCAGTTTGACGGGGGCTAGGCACTACAATGAGCAGTTCTTC; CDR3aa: CASSLTGARHYNEQFF
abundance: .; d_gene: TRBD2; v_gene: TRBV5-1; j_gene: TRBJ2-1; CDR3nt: TGCGCCACCATCGGTCCGGTTAGCGGGACGGAGGCACGGTTGGACTACAATGAGCAGTTCTTC; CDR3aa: CATIGPVSGTEARLDYNEQFF
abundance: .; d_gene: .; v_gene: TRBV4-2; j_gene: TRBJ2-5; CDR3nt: TGTGCCAGCAGCCACGACGGACTGTACCAAGAGACCCAGTACTTC; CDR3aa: CASSHDGLYQETQYF
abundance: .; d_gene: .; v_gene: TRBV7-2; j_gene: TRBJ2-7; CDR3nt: TGTGCCAGCAGCTTAGGGGGAGCGGCCGCCTACGAGCAGTACTTC; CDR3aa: CASSLGGAAAYEQYF
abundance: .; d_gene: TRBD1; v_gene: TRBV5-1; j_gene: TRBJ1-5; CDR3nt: TGCGCCAGCAGCTCACAGGGGCTCCATCAGCCCCAGCATTTT; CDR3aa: CASSSQGLHQPQHF
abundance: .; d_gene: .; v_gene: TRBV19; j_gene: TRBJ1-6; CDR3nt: TGTGCCAGTAGTAATCAGGGTGGAAATAATTCACCCCTCCACTTT; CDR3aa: CASSNQGGNNSPLHF
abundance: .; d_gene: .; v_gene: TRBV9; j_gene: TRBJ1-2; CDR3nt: TGTGCCAGCAGCGAGAACAGGGTTGGCTACACCTTC; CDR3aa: CASSENRVGYTF
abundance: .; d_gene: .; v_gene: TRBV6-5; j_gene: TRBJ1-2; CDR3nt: TGTGCCAGCAGGCCCGGACCTTCTAACTATGGCTACACCTTC; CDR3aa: CASRPGPSNYGYTF
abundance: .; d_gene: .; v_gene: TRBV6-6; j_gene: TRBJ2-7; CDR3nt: TGTGCCAGCAGCTTGGACAGCTTCTACGAGCAGTACTTC; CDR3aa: CASSLDSFYEQYF
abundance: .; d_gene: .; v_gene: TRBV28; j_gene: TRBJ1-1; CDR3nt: TGTGCCAGCAGTCCGACCGGGACTGTGAACACTGAAGCTTTCTTT; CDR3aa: CASSPTGTVNTEAFF
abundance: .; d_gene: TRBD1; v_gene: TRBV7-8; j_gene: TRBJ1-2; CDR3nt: TGTGCCAGCCTACCCGACAGGGGGCCGGGCTATGGCTACACCTTC; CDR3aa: CASLPDRGPGYGYTF
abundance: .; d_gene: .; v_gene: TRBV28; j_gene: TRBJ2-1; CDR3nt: TGTGCCAGCAGTTCCGGGGGTAAGGGAGGATACAATGAGCAGTTCTTC; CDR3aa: CASSSGGKGGYNEQFF
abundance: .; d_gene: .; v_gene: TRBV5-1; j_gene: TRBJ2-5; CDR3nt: TGCGCCAGCAGCTTGAGTGGACGTGTACAAGAGACCCAGTACTTC; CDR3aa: CASSLSGRVQETQYF
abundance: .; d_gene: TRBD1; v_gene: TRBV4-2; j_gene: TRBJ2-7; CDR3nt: TGTGCCAGCAGCTCTCCGGGACAGGGCTACGAGCAGTACTTC; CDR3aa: CASSSPGQGYEQYF
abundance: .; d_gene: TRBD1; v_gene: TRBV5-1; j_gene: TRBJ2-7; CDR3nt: TGCGCCAGCAGCTTAGACAGGGGTTCCTACGAGCAGTACTTC; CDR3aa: CASSLDRGSYEQYF
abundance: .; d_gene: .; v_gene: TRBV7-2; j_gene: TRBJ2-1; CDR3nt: TGTGCCAGCAGCTCGGGACTAAAGGGGGGTGAGCAGTTCTTC; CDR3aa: CASSSGLKGGEQFF
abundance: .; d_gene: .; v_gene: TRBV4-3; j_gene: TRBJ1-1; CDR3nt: TGCGCCAGCAGCTATCAAGAATCCGGGGGACCAGAAGCTTTCTTT; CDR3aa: CASSYQESGGPEAFF
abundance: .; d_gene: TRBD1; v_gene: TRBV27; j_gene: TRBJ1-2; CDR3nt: TGTGCCAGCAGTATGTCCGGGACAGGGCCCTTTTACCTCTATGGCTACACCTTC; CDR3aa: CASSMSGTGPFYLYGYTF
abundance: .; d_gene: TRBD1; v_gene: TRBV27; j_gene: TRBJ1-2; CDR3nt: TGTGCCAGCAGCGGACAGGGATCTACTAACTATGGCTACACCTTC; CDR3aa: CASSGQGSTNYGYTF